The source of this T cell receptor (beta chain) is a study of shared clonotypes between healthy human individuals. Study-level findings and limits: Sequencing depth was predicted to influence how clonotypes are shared among donors.

This clone was observed once. Its cognate antigen is unknown. Different DNA sequences within this sample yield the same CDR3. The CDR3 spans 16 residues. V shed 0 bases and J 4 bases; nucleotides not matched to a gene: 7. Germline CDR1 and CDR2: LGHNT and FRNRAP. The repertoire was sequenced with immunoSEQ multiplex PCR; TCRdb's copy has only in-frame clones and lacks some. Of 2,100,000 or so clones listed, 95% are singletons. The source material was naive CD4+ T cells sorted from blood. Subset specified: CD45RA+ positively selected. This chain links TRBV12-5 with TRBJ1-2, with TRBD1 identical over 8 bases. The clonotype was recovered from a man younger than 35 in good health. The CDR3 here is CASGLVPSGQGYGYTF. CDR3 in DNA: TGTGCTAGTGGTTTGGTCCCCTCTGGACAGGGCTATGGCTACACCTTC.